These T cell receptor beta chains were read from a single sample in a study of PD-L1 blockade in urothelial cancer. This table comes from immunoSEQ multiplex PCR, and its TCRdb copy is limited to in-frame clones, with some not included. Among approximately 47,000 clones listed, roughly 80% were seen once. Sequencing used PBMCs, obtained around atezolizumab (anti-PD-L1) treatment. The origin of the receptors is a man aged 70 or older with urothelial cancer. Both conserved end residues are part of each CDR3. D genes are given only for firm matches. Clone sizes are given selectively: once, few, many, or a class where the clone is expanded.

J gene,clone size,V gene,D gene,CDR3 DNA,CDR3 protein
TRBJ1-2,-,TRBV7-2,TRBD1,TGTGCCAGCAGCCGACCAGGGGGCCGAGGCTACACCTTC,CASSRPGGRGYTF
TRBJ2-7,-,TRBV28,TRBD1,TGTGCCAGCAGCTATTGGACAGGGGAGGACGAGCAGTACTTC,CASSYWTGEDEQYF
TRBJ1-4,-,TRBV28,-,TGTGCCAGCAGTTCCCCTCGGGGACTGTTTTTT,CASSSPRGLFF
TRBJ2-5,once,TRBV12-5,-,TGTGCTAGTGGTTTTGGACAGAAGGGTGAGACCCAGTACTTC,CASGFGQKGETQYF
TRBJ2-7,-,TRBV2,TRBD2,TGTGCCAGCAGTGTATCTAGCGGGAGGGTCTACGAGCAGTACTTC,CASSVSSGRVYEQYF
TRBJ2-7,-,TRBV4-2,-,TGTGCCAGCAGCCAAGAGGTGAAGTTTGGTGTTAGCTCCTACGAGCAGTACTTC,CASSQEVKFGVSSYEQYF
TRBJ2-1,-,TRBV5-6,TRBD2,TGTGCCAGCAGCGGGACTAGCGGGAGGAATGAGCAGTTCTTC,CASSGTSGRNEQFF
TRBJ1-4,-,TRBV14,-,TGTGCCAGCAGCCATGGACAGAGAACAACTAATGAAAAACTGTTTTTT,CASSHGQRTTNEKLFF
TRBJ2-5,-,TRBV27,-,TGTGCCAGCAGTTTATCGAGAACAAGAGGGACCCAGTACTTC,CASSLSRTRGTQYF
TRBJ2-2,-,TRBV7-9,TRBD1,TGTGCCAGCAGCTCGGGACAGGGGACCGGGGAGCTGTTTTTT,CASSSGQGTGELFF
TRBJ2-5,-,TRBV5-8,-,TGTGCCAGCAGCTTTTCACGAGCGGGCCTCAAAGAGACCCAGTACTTC,CASSFSRAGLKETQYF
TRBJ2-5,-,TRBV5-5,-,TGTGCCAGCAGCTTTTCACAAGAGACCCAGTACTTC,CASSFSQETQYF
TRBJ2-6,once,TRBV5-3,TRBD1,TGTGCCAGAAGCCGCGGAAACAGGGGATCGGGGGCCAACGTCCTGACTTTC,CARSRGNRGSGANVLTF
TRBJ2-1,once,TRBV5-4,-,TGTGCCAGCAGCTTGACTGGGGGGTACAATGAGCAGTTCTTC,CASSLTGGYNEQFF
TRBJ2-1,-,TRBV19,TRBD2,TGTGCCAGTAGTATCCCGGGGGTAGCGGGAGTTAATGAGCAGTTCTTC,CASSIPGVAGVNEQFF
TRBJ2-1,-,TRBV10-3,TRBD2,TGTGCCATCAGCGGACTAGCGGGAGTACGGAATGAGCAGTTCTTC,CAISGLAGVRNEQFF
TRBJ2-7,-,TRBV6-5,TRBD1,TGTGCCAGCAGTTCGGACAGGGGCGAGCAGTACTTC,CASSSDRGEQYF
TRBJ2-7,few,TRBV7-9,TRBD1,TGTGCCAGCAGCTTACTACGACAGGGGGCACGGGACGAGCAGTACTTC,CASSLLRQGARDEQYF
TRBJ2-2,few,TRBV7-3,-,TGTGCCAGCAGCTTACTCGGGGGAGACACCGGGGAGCTGTTTTTT,CASSLLGGDTGELFF
TRBJ1-2,-,TRBV5-1,TRBD1,TGCGCCAGCAGCACCAGCACAGGGGGTTATGGCTACACCTTC,CASSTSTGGYGYTF
TRBJ2-3,-,TRBV11-2,-,TGTGCCAGCAGCCCCCGGGGGGCTAGCACAGATACGCAGTATTTT,CASSPRGASTDTQYF
TRBJ2-2,-,TRBV7-9,TRBD1,TGTGCCAGCAGCCAAAGACTCCGGGACAGGGAGAACACCGGGGAGCTGTTTTTT,CASSQRLRDRENTGELFF
TRBJ2-7,-,TRBV19,TRBD2,TGTGCCAGTAGTATACATAGCGGGGGAGCCTACGAGCAGTACTTC,CASSIHSGGAYEQYF
TRBJ2-7,few,TRBV2,-,TGTGCCACCGCTAGAGACAGCACCTACGAGCAGTACTTC,CATARDSTYEQYF
TRBJ2-5,-,TRBV10-3,TRBD2,TGTGCCATCAGGCGGGGGACTAGCGAAGAGACCCAGTACTTC,CAIRRGTSEETQYF
TRBJ2-7,-,TRBV6-5,TRBD1,TGTGCCAGCAGTATCTCAGGGGGCGAGCAGTACTTC,CASSISGGEQYF
TRBJ2-7,-,TRBV6-1,TRBD1,TGTGCCAGCAGGCGGACAGGGAGCTCCTACGAGCAGTACTTC,CASRRTGSSYEQYF
TRBJ2-6,few,TRBV28,TRBD1,TGTGCCAGCAGCCCAGCGACAGGGTCCGTTTCTGGGGCCAACGTCCTGACTTTC,CASSPATGSVSGANVLTF